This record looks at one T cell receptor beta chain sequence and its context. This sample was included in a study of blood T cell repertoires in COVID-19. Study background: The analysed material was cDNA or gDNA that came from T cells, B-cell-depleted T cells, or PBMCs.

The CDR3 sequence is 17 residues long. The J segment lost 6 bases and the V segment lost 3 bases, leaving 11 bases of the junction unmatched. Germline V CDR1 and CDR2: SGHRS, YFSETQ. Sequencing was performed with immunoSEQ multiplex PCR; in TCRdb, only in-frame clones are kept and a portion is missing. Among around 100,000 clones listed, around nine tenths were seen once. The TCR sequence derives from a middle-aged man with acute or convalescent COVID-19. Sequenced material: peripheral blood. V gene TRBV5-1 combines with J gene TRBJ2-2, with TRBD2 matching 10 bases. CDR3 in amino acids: CASSSLIAGGKAGELFF. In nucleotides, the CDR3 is TGCGCCAGCAGCTCCTTAATAGCGGGGGGCAAGGCCGGGGAGCTGTTTTTT.